This TCR beta chain appears in the sequencing data of a study of blood T cell repertoires in COVID-19. Study background: The United States, Italy and Spain supplied acute and convalescent COVID-19 samples. Sources were T cells, B-cell-depleted T cells, or PBMCs; the material itself was cDNA or gDNA.

The CDR3 is 15 amino acids. Germline V gene lookup returns CDR1 SEHNR and CDR2 FQNEAQ (reference sequence). J lost 1 base, V lost 4 bases, and 3 bases had no gene match. Authors' data handling: Reference gene primer amplification in the assay estimated nucleated cell counts. Libraries were prepared by immunoSEQ multiplex PCR; TCRdb keeps only in-frame clonotypes and omits some of them. That table gives V, J and clone size, and the DNA gave D and trimming. The sample shows some 50,000 clones, about 81% of them seen only once. The receptor was isolated from a man aged 45-60 years with active COVID-19. Sequenced material: peripheral blood. V gene TRBV7-9 combines with J gene TRBJ2-2, with 7 bases identical to TRBD1. Here the CDR3 DNA reads TGTGCCAGCAGCTGGCAGGGGGTGAACACCGGGGAGCTGTTTTTT. Translating gives CASSWQGVNTGELFF.